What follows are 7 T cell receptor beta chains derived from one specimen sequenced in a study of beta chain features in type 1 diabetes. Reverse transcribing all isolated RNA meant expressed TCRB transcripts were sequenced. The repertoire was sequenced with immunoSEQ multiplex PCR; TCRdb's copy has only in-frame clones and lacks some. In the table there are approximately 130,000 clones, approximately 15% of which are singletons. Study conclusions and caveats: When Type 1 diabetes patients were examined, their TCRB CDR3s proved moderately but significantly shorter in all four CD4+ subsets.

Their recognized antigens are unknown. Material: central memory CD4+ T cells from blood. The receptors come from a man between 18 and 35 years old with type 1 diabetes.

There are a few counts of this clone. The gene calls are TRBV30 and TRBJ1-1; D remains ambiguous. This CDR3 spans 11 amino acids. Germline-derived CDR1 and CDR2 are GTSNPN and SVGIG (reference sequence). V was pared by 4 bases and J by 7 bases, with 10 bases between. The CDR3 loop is CAWKRAYEAFF. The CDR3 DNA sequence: TGTGCCTGGAAAAGGGCCTATGAAGCTTTCTTT. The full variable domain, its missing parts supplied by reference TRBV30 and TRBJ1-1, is SQTIHQWPATLVQPVGSPLSLECTVEGTSNPNLYWYRQAAGRGLQLLFYSVGIGQISSEVPQNLSASRPQDRQFILSSKKLLLSDSGFYLCAWKRAYEAFFGQGTRLTVV.

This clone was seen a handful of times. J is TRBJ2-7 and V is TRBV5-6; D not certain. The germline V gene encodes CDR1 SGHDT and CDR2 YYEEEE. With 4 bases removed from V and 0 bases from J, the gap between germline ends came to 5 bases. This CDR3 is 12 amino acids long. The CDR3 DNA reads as TGTGCCAGCAGCAGCGTCTCCTACGAGCAGTACTTC. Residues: CASSSVSYEQYF.

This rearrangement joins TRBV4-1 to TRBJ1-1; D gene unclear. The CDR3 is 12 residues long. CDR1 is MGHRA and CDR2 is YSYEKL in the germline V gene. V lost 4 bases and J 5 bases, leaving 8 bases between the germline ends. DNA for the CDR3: TGCGCCAGCAGCCGGCCGGGGACTGAAGCTTTCTTT. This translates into CASSRPGTEAFF.

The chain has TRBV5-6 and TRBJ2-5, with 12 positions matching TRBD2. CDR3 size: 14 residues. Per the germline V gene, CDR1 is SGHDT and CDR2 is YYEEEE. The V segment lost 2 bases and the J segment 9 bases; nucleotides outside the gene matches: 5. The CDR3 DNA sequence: TGTGCCAGCAGCTTCCTAGCGGGAGGGCATGCCCAGTACTTC. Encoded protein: CASSFLAGGHAQYF.

The CDR3 here is CASREPGLSTEQYF. The CDR3, as DNA: TGTGCCAGCCGAGAACCGGGACTTTCGACCGAGCAGTACTTC. The rearrangement joins TRBV6-5 to TRBJ2-7; weak D call: TRBD2 (6 bases). V lost 8 bases, J lost 6 bases, and 20 bases lay in between. CDR1 and CDR2 from the germline V gene are MNHEY and SVGAGI. The CDR3 is made up of 14 amino acids.

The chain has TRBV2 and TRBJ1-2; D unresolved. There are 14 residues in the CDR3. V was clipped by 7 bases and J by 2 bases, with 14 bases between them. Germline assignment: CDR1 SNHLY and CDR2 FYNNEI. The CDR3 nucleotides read TGTGCCAGCAATATTCCGGAGGTCAACTATGGCTACACCTTC. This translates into CASNIPEVNYGYTF. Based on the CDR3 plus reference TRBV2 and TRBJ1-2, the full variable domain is EPEVTQTPSHQVTQMGQEVILRCVPISNHLYFYWYRQILGQKVEFLVSFYNNEISEKSEIFDDQFSVERPDGSNFTLKIRSTKLEDSAMYFCASNIPEVNYGYTFGSGTRLTVV.

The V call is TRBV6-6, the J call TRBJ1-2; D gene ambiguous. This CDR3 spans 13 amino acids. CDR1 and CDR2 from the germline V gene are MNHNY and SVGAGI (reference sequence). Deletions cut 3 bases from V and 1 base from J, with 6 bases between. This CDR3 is CASSYISNYGYTF. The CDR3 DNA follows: TGTGCCAGCAGTTATATAAGTAACTATGGCTACACCTTC.